Below, one T cell receptor beta chain is given with its context. Its specificity is not known. The sample comes from a study of post-analysis software for immune sequencing data. Looking at the study overall: There were relapsing-remitting, secondary progressive and progressive-relapsing multiple sclerosis among the disease courses included. Whole-study findings and limits: In patients, TRBV5-6, TRBV5-1 and TRBV20-1 belonged to four or five TRBV segments found more frequently than in controls. Under the F measure, samples that were prepared in one batch clustered strongly together. Patients with multiple sclerosis recorded significantly lower normalized Chao1 diversity than controls, the study found.

TCR beta cDNA libraries included unique molecular identifiers. Input of about 1 to 11 million T cells yielded 550,000 or so cDNA molecules. TCRdb used MiXCR to reprocess the PCR reads, holding one entry per CDR3 protein. The sample includes about 460,000 distinct CDR3 sequences, under 55% of them seen just once. Trimming cost V 8 bases and J 5 bases, with 15 bases left between them. The CDR3 loop spans 13 amino acids. The germline V gene encodes CDR1 MNHEY and CDR2 SMNVEV (reference sequence). The chain recombines TRBV27 with TRBJ1-1; D call uncertain. The sequenced sample consisted of blood. The sequence derives from a girl between 10 and 17 years old with multiple sclerosis. The CDR3 loop reads CASRIRTGTEAFF. CDR3 DNA sequence: TGTGCCAGCCGGATTCGTACTGGGACTGAAGCTTTCTTT.